Included here is one TCR beta chain sequence, with context. What it binds is not known. The data are from a study of Ad26.COV2.S vaccination and SARS-CoV-2 variants. About the study: Once, or twice with 56 days between doses, Ad26.COV2.S was given intramuscularly. General observations from the study: Analytic work on TCR breadth and depth might have understated the full extent of total T cell responses. Responses of spike-specific T cells (both CD8+ and CD4+) reportedly showed substantial breadth after vaccination.

Treatment described: roughly 20 received Ad26.COV2.S at low or high dose, single or two shots; 5 received placebo; per-sample allocation not given. Sample collection was performed on day 63 after the first vaccine or placebo injection. The shot given was an Ad26 vector that makes Wuhan-strain SARS-CoV-2 spike. Using immunoSEQ multiplex PCR, the repertoire was profiled, and TCRdb retains in-frame clones only, with some absent. Among around 320,000 clones listed, just under 85% were seen once. This receptor was taken from a person aged 18 to 59 who received the Ad26.COV2.S COVID-19 vaccine or a placebo. Material: peripheral blood, obtained in a trial of Ad26.COV2.S vaccine versus placebo.

CDR3 in DNA: TGCAGCGTTGCCCACAGACTAGCTAACTATGGCTACACCTTC. As protein: CSVAHRLANYGYTF. The chain links TRBV29-1 to TRBJ1-2; D is uncertain. Trimming cost V 4 bases and J 0 bases, with 12 bases left between them. This CDR3 spans 14 amino acids. Germline V lookup: CDR1 SQVTM, CDR2 ANQGSEA. The entire variable domain, with the rest obtained from reference TRBV29-1 and TRBJ1-2, is as follows: SAVISQKPSRDICQRGTSLTIQCQVDSQVTMMFWYRQQPGQSLTLIATANQGSEATYESGFVIDKFPISRPNLTFSTLTVSNMSPEDSSIYLCSVAHRLANYGYTFGSGTRLTVV.